This TCR beta chain was captured by sequencing in a study of T cell clones after liver transplantation. This CDR3 has 12 amino acids. V lost 6 bases, J lost 9 bases, and 12 bases lay in between. Germline CDR1 MNHNS, CDR2 SASEGT. Here immunoSEQ multiplex PCR was the method, and the copy in TCRdb shows in-frame clones only, minus some. The table includes 55,000 to 70,000 clones, over 90% detected once. The chain uses TRBV6-1 and TRBJ2-1, with no clear D. The sequencing here drew on CD4+ T cells from blood, taken approximately 26 months after liver transplant. The sequence was obtained from a human patient who received a liver transplant. Certain T cells may be donor cells from the graft. Written as DNA, the CDR3 is TGTGCCAGCAGGGACCTATTTGCTGAGCAGTTCTTC. It is translated as CASRDLFAEQFF.